Each of the 11 T cell receptor beta chains below was sequenced from the same sample in a study of CD8+CD57+ T cells in acquired aplastic anemia. The sequenced patients had an expansion of CD8+CD57+ cells seen by flow cytometry. Researchers used genomic DNA as the template to profile TCR beta VDJ and CDR3. One entry per CDR3 protein, called by TCRdb with MiXCR from the reads. Of roughly 160,000 distinct CDR3 sequences listed, around 75% are singletons. The sequenced material came from sorted CD4+, CD8+, or CD8+CD57+ T cells (not recorded which) from PBMCs. These TCRs come from a human donor with aplastic anemia.

V usage is TRBV20-1 and J usage is TRBJ1-1; TRBD1 agrees at 9 bases. The CDR3 consists of 16 residues. The germline CDR1 and CDR2 sequences are DFQATT and SNEGSKA (reference sequence). V was clipped by 6 bases and J by 2 bases; unmatched bases: 13. CDR3 bases: TGCAGTGCCAATAGGGGGGGGACAGGGCTCAACACTGAAGCTTTCTTT. This gives the protein CSANRGGTGLNTEAFF.

V is TRBV10-3 and J is TRBJ1-2; 9 nucleotides agree with TRBD1. From germline, CDR1 is ENHRY and CDR2 SYGVKD. J was trimmed by 1 base and V by 4 bases; bases with no gene match: 1. The CDR3 loop spans 14 amino acids. The DNA for the CDR3 is TGTGCCATCAGTGGGACAGGGGTTAACTATGGCTACACCTTC. Translation gives CAISGTGVNYGYTF.

The V call is TRBV7-9, the J call TRBJ2-7; weak D call: TRBD1 (6 bases). V lost 5 bases and J lost 5, with 16 bases in between. This CDR3 spans 14 amino acids. In germline, CDR1 is SEHNR, CDR2 FQNEAQ (reference sequence). The CDR3 bases are TGTGCCAGCAGCCTAGACAGGTATTCCCACGAGCAGTACTTC. It specifies CASSLDRYSHEQYF.

For this clonotype: Sequence at one end of the junction differs from germline and may be a read error. The rearrangement joins TRBV15 to TRBJ1-2, with D maybe TRBD1 (5 bases). This CDR3 contains 14 residues. Per the germline V gene, CDR1 is LNHNV and CDR2 is YYDKDF (reference sequence). CDR3 nucleotide sequence: TGTGCCACCAGCAGAGATCGGGGGAACTATGGCTACAACTTC. Translating it yields CATSRDRGNYGYNF. Full variable domain (remainder filled in from reference TRBV15 and TRBJ1-2): DAMVIQNPRYQVTQFGKPVTLSCSQTLNHNVMYWYQQKSSQAPKLLFHYYDKDFNNEADTPDNFQSRRPNTSFCFLDIRSPGLGDTAMYLCATSRDRGNYGYNFGSGTRLTVV.

The CDR3 loop is CASSAGTGEQYF. The CDR3, as DNA: TGTGCCAGCAGTGCCGGGACGGGGGAACAGTACTTC. This chain connects TRBV12-3 or TRBV12-4 to TRBJ2-7; maybe TRBD2 (6 bases). CDR3 length: 12 residues. Deletions cut 5 bases from V and 10 bases from J, with 15 bases between.

This chain connects TRBV20-1 to TRBJ2-5, with TRBD1 matching 9 bases. The ends lost 1 base at V and 7 bases at J; junction bases unmatched: 7. This CDR3 is built from 14 residues. Germline V lookup: CDR1 DFQATT, CDR2 SNEGSKA (reference sequence). CDR3 residues: CSARGDREIRTQYF. The CDR3 region has the DNA TGCAGTGCTAGAGGGGACAGGGAGATTCGGACCCAGTACTTC.

CDR3 nucleotides: TGTGCCAGCAGCTTAAATGGTGCCGGGGGGGCCCAGTACTTC. This encodes CASSLNGAGGAQYF. The V gene is TRBV7-3, the J gene TRBJ2-1; TRBD2 matches 8 bases. The DNA end favors TRBJ2-5, so the J call may be wrong. From germline, CDR1 is SGHTA and CDR2 FQGTGA. The CDR3 is 14 residues long.

The chain has TRBV20-1 and TRBJ2-7; a weak D match, TRBD2 (5 bases). From germline, CDR1 is DFQATT and CDR2 SNEGSKA (reference sequence). V dropped 6 bases and J dropped 0 bases, with 12 bases sitting between them. The CDR3 runs to 13 residues. CDR3 in amino acids: CSALLEVSYEQYF. In nucleotides, the CDR3 is TGCAGTGCACTACTGGAGGTCTCCTACGAGCAGTACTTC.

This chain links TRBV19 with TRBJ2-5; D is possibly TRBD1 (6 bases). The V gene lost 2 bases and the J gene lost 2 bases, with 12 bases spanning the gap. In germline, CDR1 is LNHDA, CDR2 SQIVND (reference sequence). The CDR3 covers 15 residues. The CDR3 nucleotides are TGTGCCAGTAGTATAAACCCGACAGGACAAGAGACCCAGTACTTC. Its translation is CASSINPTGQETQYF.

The V call is TRBV6-1, the J call TRBJ2-2; 10 bases are shared with TRBD2. CDR1 MNHNS and CDR2 SASEGT come from the germline V gene. The CDR3 sequence is 18 residues long. V shed 2 bases, J shed 4 bases, and the junction held 10 bases outside the gene matches. CDR3 nucleotide sequence: TGTGCCAGCAGTGAACGGCCTAGCGGGAGCTATGGCACCGGGGAGCTGTTTTTT. This encodes CASSERPSGSYGTGELFF.

The rearrangement uses TRBV12-3 or TRBV12-4 and TRBJ2-7; D might be TRBD2 (5 bases). Trimming took 4 bases from V and 3 from J, leaving 13 bases between them. CDR3 length: 14 amino acids. CDR3: CASSSDPGNYEQYF. Written as DNA, the CDR3 is TGTGCCAGCAGTTCCGACCCGGGGAACTACGAGCAGTACTTC.